This T cell receptor (beta chain) derives from a study of blood T cell repertoires in COVID-19. On the study more broadly: Both acute and convalescent COVID-19 samples were obtained from the United States, Italy and Spain.

Clones were read by immunoSEQ multiplex PCR, and TCRdb kept only the in-frame ones, dropping some. Of approximately 440,000 clones in the sample, roughly 87% were seen once. CDR1 SGHRS and CDR2 YFSETQ come from the germline V gene. Trimming left V 0 bases short and J 2 bases short, with 9 bases between. This CDR3 contains 14 residues. This receptor was obtained from a man aged 18 to 29 who had recovered from COVID-19. Sequenced: PBMCs or T cells enriched from blood (not recorded which). The rearrangement joins TRBV5-1 to TRBJ2-7; D gene uncertain. The CDR3 DNA reads as TGCGCCAGCAGCTTGGACGGTACCCCCTACGAGCAGTACTTC. It is translated as CASSLDGTPYEQYF.